Sequencing of this T cell receptor (beta chain) was carried out in a study of blood T cell repertoires in COVID-19. Profiled with immunoSEQ multiplex PCR; TCRdb holds only in-frame clones, not every one. The sample lists around 47,000 clones, roughly nine tenths occurring once. With regard to this clone: This sample also contains other DNA sequences that code for the same CDR3.

Sequencing was performed on peripheral blood. The clonotype originates from an elderly woman in a cohort sampled during active or convalescent COVID-19.

The CDR3 region has the DNA TGCGCCAGCAGTGAACAGGGGAGCAATCAGCCCCAGCATTTT. Its protein is CASSEQGSNQPQHF. This rearrangement joins TRBV10-2 to TRBJ1-5; TRBD1 matches at 7 bases. CDR1 and CDR2 (germline): WSHSY, SAAADI. The junction had 0 bases not matched to a gene; V was cut back by 3 bases and J by 1 base. There are 14 residues in the CDR3.